These 8 T cell receptor beta chains originate from one sample sequenced in a study of PD-1 blockade in classical Hodgkin lymphoma (TCRdb year 2020). The library was built by means of the immunoSEQ multiplex PCR assay. TCRdb carries this immuneACCESS record with in-frame sequences only. Its versions omit some clonotypes, under half of them owing to an unresolved V gene in the studies checked, with the rest unexplained. This sample comprises under 25,000 clones, more than 65% of them detected only once. The top ten clones comprise more than 20% of the sample. Per the publication, the time point label means: cycle 4 day 1 (C4D1), after less than 7 weeks of nivolumab. Every trial patient had relapsed following autologous stem cell transplantation, and prior brentuximab vedotin exposure was what differed among cohorts A, B and C. This material consisted of peripheral blood mononuclear cells (PBMCs), taken before the fourth cycle of nivolumab. These receptors were obtained from a human donor with classical Hodgkin lymphoma.

The V call is TRBV29-1, the J call TRBJ1-1; no firm D call. CDR1 and CDR2 from the germline V gene are SQVTM and ANQGSEA. Deletions cut 7 bases from V and 2 bases from J, with 14 bases between. The CDR3 consists of 13 residues. DNA for the CDR3: TGCAGCGGAGTGAAGACTCCTAACACTGAAGCTTTCTTT. Protein: CSGVKTPNTEAFF.

This chain uses TRBV9 with TRBJ2-3, with D unclear. V lost 3 bases and J 3 bases, leaving 5 bases between the germline ends. CDR3 size: 12 residues. Germline V gene sequence: CDR1 SGDLS, CDR2 YYNGEE. Here the CDR3 reads CASSASTDTQYF. The CDR3 coding sequence is TGTGCCAGCAGCGCGTCTACAGATACGCAGTATTTT. The whole variable domain, filled in from reference TRBV9 and TRBJ2-3, reads DSGVTQTPKHLITATGQRVTLRCSPRSGDLSVYWYQQSLDQGLQFLIQYYNGEERAKGNILERFSAQQFPDLHSELNLSSLELGDSALYFCASSASTDTQYFGPGTRLTVL.

J is TRBJ1-5 and V is TRBV27, with a tentative D call TRBD1 (6 bases). Germline loops: CDR1 MNHEY, CDR2 SMNVEV (reference sequence). The V end lost 6 bases, the J end lost 6 bases, and 15 bases lay between the germline ends. The CDR3 consists of 14 residues. The CDR3 DNA is TGTGCCAGCAGCCAAACGGGGGCAGGTCAGCCCCAGCATTTT. It translates to CASSQTGAGQPQHF.

This rearrangement joins TRBV18 to TRBJ2-7; the D gene is possibly TRBD1 (5 bases). Trimming pared 3 bases from V and 6 bases from J, leaving 9 bases between. Germline V gene data show CDR1 as KGHSH and CDR2 as LQKENI. This CDR3 is 12 amino acids long. The CDR3 region has the DNA TGTGCCAGCTCACCGAAGGGGCCCGAGCAGTACTTC. It translates to CASSPKGPEQYF. Using reference TRBV18 and TRBJ2-7 for the parts outside the CDR3, the full variable domain is NAGVMQNPRHLVRRRGQEARLRCSPMKGHSHVYWYRQLPEEGLKFMVYLQKENIIDESGMPKERFSAEFPKEGPSILRIQQVVRGDSAAYFCASSPKGPEQYFGPGTRLTVT.

This clone was counted between two and nine times. The CDR3 is CASSYAGQSYEQYF. The CDR3 DNA sequence: TGTGCCAGCAGTTACGCGGGACAGAGCTACGAGCAGTACTTC. The rearrangement uses TRBV6-5 and TRBJ2-7; TRBD1 might be the D (7 bases). V was cut by 2 bases and J by 3 bases, with 11 bases left in between. The CDR3 is 14 amino acids. The germline CDR1 and CDR2 sequences are MNHEY and SVGAGI.

V usage is TRBV6-1 and J usage is TRBJ2-1, with 8 nucleotides matching TRBD1. This CDR3 region has 13 residues. Trimming took 10 bases from V and 2 from J; bases not matched to a gene: 4. Per the germline V gene, CDR1 is MNHNS and CDR2 is SASEGT. The CDR3 sequence is CAIEGQAYNEQFF. The CDR3 nucleotides read TGTGCCATCGAGGGACAGGCCTACAATGAGCAGTTCTTC.

CDR3 residues: CASSLGESGQPQHF. Here the CDR3 DNA reads TGTGCCAGCAGTTTGGGGGAGTCGGGTCAGCCCCAGCATTTT. The chain employs TRBV2 and TRBJ1-5, with TRBD1 as a possible D gene (5 bases). The length of the CDR3 is 14 residues. Trimming stripped 5 bases from V and 6 bases from J, with 14 bases between. CDR1 and CDR2 (germline): SNHLY, FYNNEI.

The rearrangement joins TRBV7-8 to TRBJ2-7; tentative D call: TRBD2 (5 bases). The CDR3 loop spans 18 amino acids. CDR1 is SGHVS, CDR2 FQNEAQ, per germline. V lost 3 bases to trimming and J lost 2 bases, with 23 bases between them. This chain's CDR3 is CASSLTRSSSFLTYEQYF. In DNA form, the CDR3 reads TGTGCCAGCAGCTTGACCCGGTCGTCTAGCTTTCTAACCTACGAGCAGTACTTC.